This T cell receptor (beta chain) was obtained from a study of regulatory T cells in long-lasting Graves disease. Time point denoted: persistent/refractory GD, antithyroid drugs over 5 years with positive TRAb. Making the TCR library involved RNA that had been extracted from PBMCs. iRepertoire HTBI primers and Arm-PCR of CDR3 regions built TCR beta libraries. TCRdb re-derived calls from the multiplex PCR reads in MiXCR, one entry per CDR3 protein. This repertoire shows hundreds of thousands of distinct CDR3 sequences, less than 25% found once; its top ten account for about 7.8%. With V trimmed by 3 bases and J by 5 bases, 13 bases remained unmatched. The CDR3 is 16 residues long. Germline CDR1 and CDR2: SGHRS and YFSETQ. This clonotype was seen repeatedly, ten times or more.

Sequences were derived from peripheral blood mononuclear cells (PBMCs), sampled when the disease was refractory, from a patient treated with antithyroid drugs. This TCR derives from a female donor with Graves disease. V and J are TRBV5-1 and TRBJ1-1; 7 bases map to TRBD1. The DNA of the CDR3 is TGCGCCAGCAGCTATTCAGGGGGGACGTCATTAACTGAAGCTTTCTTT. This encodes CASSYSGGTSLTEAFF.